These 13 T cell receptor beta chains share one sample of origin, sequenced in a study of identical twins. TCRdb processed the 5' RACE reads anew with MiXCR; each CDR3 protein has one entry. The table records about 500,000 distinct CDR3 sequences, approximately 15% of them present only once. The sample was also reused in another study, on yellow fever vaccine responses in identical twins.

Sample: CD4+ T cells sorted from blood. The receptor set was obtained from a young woman in good health.

The chain has TRBV5-1 and TRBJ2-5, with a tentative D call TRBD2 (6 bases). Trimming cost V 7 bases and J 4 bases, with 11 bases left between them. The CDR3 covers 12 residues. Germline V gene lookup returns CDR1 SGHRS and CDR2 YFSETQ. CDR3 sequence reads: CASRGGIETQYF. As DNA, the CDR3 is TGCGCCAGCCGTGGGGGGATAGAGACCCAGTACTTC.

This clonotype was counted ten times or more. The chain links TRBV9 to TRBJ2-2; perhaps D is TRBD1 or TRBD2 (5 bases each). Germline V gene lookup returns CDR1 SGDLS and CDR2 YYNGEE. V lost 4 bases and J lost 4, with 11 bases in between. CDR3 length equals 14 residues. The CDR3 is CASSSGDPTGELFF. CDR3 sequence (DNA): TGTGCCAGCAGCTCCGGGGACCCCACCGGGGAGCTGTTTTTT.

In this sample, this clonotype turned up many times. The V call is TRBV20-1, the J call TRBJ2-2; the match to TRBD1 covers 9 bases. The germline CDR1 and CDR2 sequences are DFQATT and SNEGSKA (reference sequence). The CDR3 has 13 amino acids. The ends lost 5 bases at V and 6 bases at J; junction bases unmatched: 4. The CDR3 sequence: CSAWTGVSGELFF. Here the CDR3 DNA reads TGCAGTGCTTGGACAGGGGTATCCGGGGAGCTGTTTTTT.

The DNA for the CDR3 is TGTGCCAGCAGCGCCCAGGACAGGGGAGTTCTAGATACGCAGTATTTT. Protein product: CASSAQDRGVLDTQYF. This chain uses TRBV9 with TRBJ2-3; 9 bases agree with TRBD1. CDR1 is SGDLS and CDR2 is YYNGEE in the germline V gene. The CDR3 length is 16 residues. V was pared by 3 bases and J by 5 bases, with 10 bases of the junction left unmatched.

This clonotype has ten or more counts. This chain uses TRBV12-3 or TRBV12-4 with TRBJ2-3; 10 bases agree with TRBD2. V lost 7 bases, J lost 9 bases, and 7 bases stayed unmatched. This CDR3 has 13 residues. CDR3 sequence: CASTSSGGGTQYF. CDR3 DNA sequence: TGTGCCAGCACCTCAAGCGGGGGGGGCACGCAGTATTTT.

The gene calls are TRBV7-3 and TRBJ2-3, with TRBD2 identical over 7 bases. Germline CDR1 SGHTA, CDR2 FQGTGA. The CDR3 runs 15 residues. V lost 1 base, J lost 6 bases, and 7 bases stayed unmatched. In DNA, the CDR3 is TGTGCCAGCAGCTTAAACCCGGGGGGAATCGATACGCAGTATTTT. Encoded protein: CASSLNPGGIDTQYF.

The chain carries TRBV7-2 and TRBJ1-1; D is perhaps TRBD1 (5 bases). The germline V gene has CDR1 SGHTA and CDR2 FQGNSA. This CDR3 spans 14 amino acids. Trimming cost V 3 bases and J 5 bases, with 13 bases left between them. Here the CDR3 DNA reads TGTGCCAGCAGCTTGGGGCCGGGGTATACTGAAGCTTTCTTT. It translates to CASSLGPGYTEAFF.

This clonotype was seen a few times. This chain connects TRBV6-1 to TRBJ2-1; TRBD2 aligns across 10 bases. This CDR3 has 15 residues. From germline, CDR1 is MNHNS and CDR2 SASEGT. Trimming cost V 6 bases and J 6 bases; bases outside gene matches: 8. This CDR3 reads CASSASGRTGNEQFF. The CDR3 bases are TGTGCCAGCAGCGCTAGCGGGAGAACTGGCAATGAGCAGTTCTTC.

This clonotype has a handful of counts. The chain joins TRBV5-1 to TRBJ2-1, with D tentatively TRBD1 or TRBD2 (5 bases each). Germline CDR1 is SGHRS and CDR2 is YFSETQ. There are 14 residues in the CDR3. Between the trimmed V and J ends, which lost 4 bases and 6 bases, there was a span of 14 bases. In DNA, the CDR3 is TGCGCCAGCAGCCTCGGTCGAGGGGTCAATGAGCAGTTCTTC. Its protein is CASSLGRGVNEQFF. The full variable domain, in which reference TRBV5-1 and TRBJ2-1 provide the parts outside the CDR3, is KAGVTQTPRYLIKTRGQQVTLSCSPISGHRSVSWYQQTPGQGLQFLFEYFSETQRNKGNFPGRFSGRQFSNSRSEMNVSTLELGDSALYLCASSLGRGVNEQFFGPGTRLTVL.

A word on this clonotype: A much larger clone is a single base away; this may be a read error. The chain employs TRBV14 and TRBJ1-1; D gene unclear. This CDR3 has 13 amino acids. Trimming removed 3 bases from V and 1 base from J, with 6 bases in between. Germline V gene data show CDR1 as SGHDN and CDR2 as FVKESK. CDR3 residues: CASSHKPNTEAFF. The CDR3 nucleotides are TGTGCCAGCAGCCACAAACCGAACACTGAAGCTTTCTTT.

This clonotype was counted a few times. The chain has TRBV6-5 and TRBJ1-1; no clear D gene. This CDR3 has 15 residues. Looked up from germline, CDR1 is MNHEY and CDR2 is SVGAGI. Trimming took 4 bases from V and 8 from J, leaving 20 bases between them. The CDR3 loop reads CASSFPTALGGEAFF. CDR3 bases: TGTGCCAGCAGTTTCCCTACTGCCCTGGGAGGCGAAGCTTTCTTT.

This clonotype was picked up a small number of times. V gene TRBV6-5 combines with J gene TRBJ2-2; D uncertain. Trimming left V 0 bases short and J 5 bases short, with 10 bases between. This CDR3 has 15 residues. The germline V gene has CDR1 MNHEY and CDR2 SVGAGI. CDR3 coding DNA: TGTGCCAGCAGTTACTCGTCTAGAACTACCGGGGAGCTGTTTTTT. Its protein product is CASSYSSRTTGELFF.

In its sample, this clonotype was seen a few times. The chain recombines TRBV25-1 with TRBJ2-3, with D perhaps matching TRBD1 or TRBD2 (5 bases each). Trimming shortened V by 9 bases and J by 2 bases, and 18 bases separated the two germline ends. The germline gives CDR1 MGHDK, CDR2 SYGVNS. CDR3 length: 15 amino acids. The CDR3, as DNA: TGTGCCAGACCCACGGCCCGGGGCACCACAGATACGCAGTATTTT. Its protein is CARPTARGTTDTQYF.